This record covers a single T cell receptor beta chain. In the authors' workflow: Using reference gene primer amplification, nucleated cell counts were estimated. TCRdb's table, derived via immunoSEQ multiplex PCR, lists solely in-frame clones and lacks some. V and J calls and clone size are as listed in that table; D and trimming were resolved from the DNA. The table includes hundreds of thousands of clones, about four fifths detected once. J lost 8 bases, V lost 5 bases, and 7 bases had no gene match. CDR3 length equals 14 residues. Germline V gives CDR1 SNHLY, CDR2 FYNNEI. The data stem from a study of blood T cell repertoires in COVID-19.

The sequenced sample was peripheral blood. This TCR derives from a woman aged 80 or over with COVID-19, enrolled during active disease. This chain uses TRBV2 with TRBJ1-4, with TRBD1 matching over 8 bases. The CDR3 sequence is CASSSGQGGEKLFF. CDR3 nucleotides: TGTGCCAGCAGTTCAGGACAGGGAGGGGAAAAACTGTTTTTT.